The rows below give T cell receptor beta chains drawn from one sample of a study of vaccination and CD4 T cells after COVID-19. TCRdb recomputed calls from the PCR reads with MiXCR, one row per CDR3 protein. The top ten clones hold approximately 0.99% of a sample with 20,000 to 25,000 distinct CDR3 sequences, 50% to 60% of them seen once. The specimen was CD4+ T cells from blood, collected before SARS-CoV-2 vaccination. These receptors were collected from a human donor who had recovered from COVID-19. Both conserved end residues are part of each CDR3. Each record gives: D gene, clone size, J gene, V gene, CDR3 DNA, CDR3 protein. The D gene is left open where the match is weak. Clone size is shown for a subset of rows, as once, few, many or a class of expanded clone.

.	.	TRBJ2-3	TRBV6-2/TRBV6-3	TGTGCCAGCAGTAAAGTGCTGGTGTTCACGCAGTATTTT	CASSKVLVFTQYF
.	few	TRBJ2-7	TRBV20-1	TGCAGTGCCGTAACAGGTGGGAGTTACGAGCAGTACTTC	CSAVTGGSYEQYF
.	.	TRBJ1-1	TRBV29-1	TGCAGCGTCGATGACAGGAACACTGAAGCTTTCTTT	CSVDDRNTEAFF
.	.	TRBJ2-5	TRBV12-3/TRBV12-4	TGTGCCAGCTCCTGGCAAGGGGAAGAGACCCAGTACTTC	CASSWQGEETQYF
TRBD1	.	TRBJ2-5	TRBV7-9	TGTGCCAGCAGCTTATTGGTGACAGGGGCAGAGACCCAGTACTTC	CASSLLVTGAETQYF
.	.	TRBJ1-5	TRBV14	TGTGCCAGCAGCCAGACTAACAGCGCTCAGCCCCAGCATTTT	CASSQTNSAQPQHF
TRBD2	few	TRBJ2-3	TRBV20-1	TGCAGTGCTAGAGATGGGCGGGAGTCGACAGATACGCAGTATTTT	CSARDGRESTDTQYF
TRBD2	.	TRBJ2-5	TRBV4-1	TGCGCCAGCAGCCAACCCGGGACTAGCGGGAGGGAGACCCAGTACTTC	CASSQPGTSGRETQYF
.	.	TRBJ1-2	TRBV28	TGTGCCAGCAGCTTGGACAGCTATGGCTACACCTTC	CASSLDSYGYTF
TRBD1	few	TRBJ2-5	TRBV2	TGTGCCAGCGAACAGGGGGTTCGCGAGACCCAGTACTTC	CASEQGVRETQYF
TRBD2	.	TRBJ2-5	TRBV19	TGTGCCAGTACCCCCGGAGCGGGAATCGAGACCCAGTACTTC	CASTPGAGIETQYF
.	.	TRBJ1-2	TRBV7-8	TGTGCCAGCAGCGCCAACAGGGTTAATTACTATGGCTACACCTTC	CASSANRVNYYGYTF
.	.	TRBJ2-1	TRBV7-3	TGTGCCAGCAGCTTACTCGCGGGACCATACAATGAGCAGTTCTTC	CASSLLAGPYNEQFF
.	.	TRBJ1-2	TRBV28	TGTGCCACCCAGGAGACAGACTCTAACTATGGCTACACCTTC	CATQETDSNYGYTF
.	.	TRBJ1-5	TRBV6-1	TGTGCCAGCAGATGGGGGGCCGACAATCAGCCCCAGCATTTT	CASRWGADNQPQHF
.	.	TRBJ2-1	TRBV6-1	TGTGCCAGCAGTGGGGGGGGGCTTCCCTACAATGAGCAGTTCTTC	CASSGGGLPYNEQFF
.	few	TRBJ2-1	TRBV6-1	TGTGCCAGCAAAGGATTCATCAGGACTAACTCCTACAATGAGCAGTTCTTC	CASKGFIRTNSYNEQFF
.	.	TRBJ1-5	TRBV6-2/TRBV6-3	TGTGCCAGCTCTGAACCTAGCAATCAGCCCCAGCATTTT	CASSEPSNQPQHF